The sequence of this T cell receptor (beta chain) was determined in a study of blood T cell repertoires in COVID-19. Study in general: COVID-19 samples from acute and convalescent phases originated in the United States, Italy and Spain. In each case, the material was cDNA or gDNA derived from T cells, B-cell-depleted T cells, or PBMCs.

Per the original methods: Reference gene primer amplification in the assay estimated nucleated cell counts. The protocol was immunoSEQ multiplex PCR, while the TCRdb copy is restricted to in-frame clones and leaves out a portion. V and J calls and clone size follow that table, whereas D and trimming were derived from the DNA. The repertoire holds about 39,000 clones, with approximately 88% as singletons. This clone turned up a few times. The V gene lost 6 bases and the J gene lost 1 base, with 10 bases spanning the gap. The CDR3 loop spans 14 amino acids. Germline values: CDR1 MNHEY, CDR2 SVGAGI. The sequenced sample was peripheral blood. The sequence derives from a man aged 45-60 years with active or convalescent COVID-19. This chain links TRBV6-5 with TRBJ1-3; D gene uncertain. Here the CDR3 DNA reads TGTGCCAGCAGGGAGGATATATCTGGAAACACCATATATTTT. It encodes CASREDISGNTIYF.